This T cell receptor beta chain was identified in a study of shared clonotypes between healthy human individuals. Overall study results and limits: Between a handful of donors, naive CD4 clonotypes were shared at a level of about 5%.

The protocol was immunoSEQ multiplex PCR, while the TCRdb copy is restricted to in-frame clones and leaves out a portion. The sample lists over a million clones, roughly 96% occurring once. Comment on this clone: Its antigen remains unknown.

The CDR3 spans 15 residues. Germline V gene sequence: CDR1 SGHKS, CDR2 YYEKEE (reference sequence). Trimming removed 4 bases at V and 5 bases at J, with 16 bases between. The TCR was taken from a man aged 30 to 39 in good health. The sequenced sample consisted of naive CD4+ T cells sorted from blood. Subset defined: CD45RA+ positively selected. The genes are TRBV5-5 and TRBJ2-4, with D perhaps being TRBD1 or TRBD2 (5 bases each). The CDR3 region is CASSRSGARQNIQYF. As DNA, the CDR3 is TGTGCCAGCAGCCGATCCGGGGCCCGCCAAAACATTCAGTACTTC.